This T cell receptor beta chain was sequenced during a study of T cell responses to AZD1222 COVID-19 vaccine. The assay was immunoSEQ multiplex PCR, and TCRdb's table has in-frame clones only and misses some. The sample carries roughly 170,000 clones, almost 90% recorded once. Points from the study as a whole: Spike-specific TCR breadth and depth went up after people got two AZD1222 doses. Sampling captured repertoires only after the peak T cell response.

V dropped 1 base and J dropped 0 bases, with 10 bases sitting between them. The CDR3 is made up of 16 amino acids. Germline V gene sequence: CDR1 SGDLS, CDR2 YYNGEE. Note on this clone: Its antigen is not known.

J is TRBJ2-2 and V is TRBV9; D ambiguous. Material: peripheral blood, obtained on day 0 of AZD1222 vaccination. The clonotype originates from an adult in good health. CDR3 protein: CASSVRPTSNTGELFF. The CDR3 DNA reads as TGTGCCAGCAGCGTAAGGCCTACCTCGAACACCGGGGAGCTGTTTTTT.